The 2 T cell receptor beta chains presented below share a single source sample, sequenced in a study of T-cell reconstitution after alpha-beta-depleted transplantation in children. Preparation of the TCRbeta library used unique molecular identifiers. In TCRdb, the PCR reads were re-called with MiXCR into one record per CDR3 protein. The sample shows 300,000 or so distinct CDR3 sequences, approximately 23% of them seen only once. The sequenced sample was PBMCs, mostly from graft donor cells, obtained 180 days after TCRalphabeta/CD19-depleted stem cell transplant. These receptors came from a male patient younger than 18 who had a stem cell transplant for acute lymphoblastic leukemia, so the T cells may come from the graft donor.

This clonotype appeared a few times. V usage is TRBV5-6 and J usage is TRBJ2-7; the match to TRBD2 covers 11 bases. CDR3 length equals 17 residues. In germline, CDR1 is SGHDT, CDR2 YYEEEE. With V trimmed by 4 bases and J by 2 bases, 11 bases remained unmatched. The DNA of the CDR3 is TGTGCCAGCAGCGGCGGACTAGCGGGCTTCCTAGCCTACGAGCAGTACTTC. The encoded protein is CASSGGLAGFLAYEQYF.

This clonotype was detected only a few times. This chain joins TRBV12-3 or TRBV12-4 and TRBJ1-4, with D possibly TRBD1 on 6 matching bases. This CDR3 spans 18 amino acids. V shed 3 bases and J shed 0 bases, with 17 bases lying between them. The CDR3 protein is CASSLGHLDPTTNEKLFF. CDR3 nucleotides: TGTGCCAGCAGTTTGGGACATCTAGATCCCACAACTAATGAAAAACTGTTTTTT.